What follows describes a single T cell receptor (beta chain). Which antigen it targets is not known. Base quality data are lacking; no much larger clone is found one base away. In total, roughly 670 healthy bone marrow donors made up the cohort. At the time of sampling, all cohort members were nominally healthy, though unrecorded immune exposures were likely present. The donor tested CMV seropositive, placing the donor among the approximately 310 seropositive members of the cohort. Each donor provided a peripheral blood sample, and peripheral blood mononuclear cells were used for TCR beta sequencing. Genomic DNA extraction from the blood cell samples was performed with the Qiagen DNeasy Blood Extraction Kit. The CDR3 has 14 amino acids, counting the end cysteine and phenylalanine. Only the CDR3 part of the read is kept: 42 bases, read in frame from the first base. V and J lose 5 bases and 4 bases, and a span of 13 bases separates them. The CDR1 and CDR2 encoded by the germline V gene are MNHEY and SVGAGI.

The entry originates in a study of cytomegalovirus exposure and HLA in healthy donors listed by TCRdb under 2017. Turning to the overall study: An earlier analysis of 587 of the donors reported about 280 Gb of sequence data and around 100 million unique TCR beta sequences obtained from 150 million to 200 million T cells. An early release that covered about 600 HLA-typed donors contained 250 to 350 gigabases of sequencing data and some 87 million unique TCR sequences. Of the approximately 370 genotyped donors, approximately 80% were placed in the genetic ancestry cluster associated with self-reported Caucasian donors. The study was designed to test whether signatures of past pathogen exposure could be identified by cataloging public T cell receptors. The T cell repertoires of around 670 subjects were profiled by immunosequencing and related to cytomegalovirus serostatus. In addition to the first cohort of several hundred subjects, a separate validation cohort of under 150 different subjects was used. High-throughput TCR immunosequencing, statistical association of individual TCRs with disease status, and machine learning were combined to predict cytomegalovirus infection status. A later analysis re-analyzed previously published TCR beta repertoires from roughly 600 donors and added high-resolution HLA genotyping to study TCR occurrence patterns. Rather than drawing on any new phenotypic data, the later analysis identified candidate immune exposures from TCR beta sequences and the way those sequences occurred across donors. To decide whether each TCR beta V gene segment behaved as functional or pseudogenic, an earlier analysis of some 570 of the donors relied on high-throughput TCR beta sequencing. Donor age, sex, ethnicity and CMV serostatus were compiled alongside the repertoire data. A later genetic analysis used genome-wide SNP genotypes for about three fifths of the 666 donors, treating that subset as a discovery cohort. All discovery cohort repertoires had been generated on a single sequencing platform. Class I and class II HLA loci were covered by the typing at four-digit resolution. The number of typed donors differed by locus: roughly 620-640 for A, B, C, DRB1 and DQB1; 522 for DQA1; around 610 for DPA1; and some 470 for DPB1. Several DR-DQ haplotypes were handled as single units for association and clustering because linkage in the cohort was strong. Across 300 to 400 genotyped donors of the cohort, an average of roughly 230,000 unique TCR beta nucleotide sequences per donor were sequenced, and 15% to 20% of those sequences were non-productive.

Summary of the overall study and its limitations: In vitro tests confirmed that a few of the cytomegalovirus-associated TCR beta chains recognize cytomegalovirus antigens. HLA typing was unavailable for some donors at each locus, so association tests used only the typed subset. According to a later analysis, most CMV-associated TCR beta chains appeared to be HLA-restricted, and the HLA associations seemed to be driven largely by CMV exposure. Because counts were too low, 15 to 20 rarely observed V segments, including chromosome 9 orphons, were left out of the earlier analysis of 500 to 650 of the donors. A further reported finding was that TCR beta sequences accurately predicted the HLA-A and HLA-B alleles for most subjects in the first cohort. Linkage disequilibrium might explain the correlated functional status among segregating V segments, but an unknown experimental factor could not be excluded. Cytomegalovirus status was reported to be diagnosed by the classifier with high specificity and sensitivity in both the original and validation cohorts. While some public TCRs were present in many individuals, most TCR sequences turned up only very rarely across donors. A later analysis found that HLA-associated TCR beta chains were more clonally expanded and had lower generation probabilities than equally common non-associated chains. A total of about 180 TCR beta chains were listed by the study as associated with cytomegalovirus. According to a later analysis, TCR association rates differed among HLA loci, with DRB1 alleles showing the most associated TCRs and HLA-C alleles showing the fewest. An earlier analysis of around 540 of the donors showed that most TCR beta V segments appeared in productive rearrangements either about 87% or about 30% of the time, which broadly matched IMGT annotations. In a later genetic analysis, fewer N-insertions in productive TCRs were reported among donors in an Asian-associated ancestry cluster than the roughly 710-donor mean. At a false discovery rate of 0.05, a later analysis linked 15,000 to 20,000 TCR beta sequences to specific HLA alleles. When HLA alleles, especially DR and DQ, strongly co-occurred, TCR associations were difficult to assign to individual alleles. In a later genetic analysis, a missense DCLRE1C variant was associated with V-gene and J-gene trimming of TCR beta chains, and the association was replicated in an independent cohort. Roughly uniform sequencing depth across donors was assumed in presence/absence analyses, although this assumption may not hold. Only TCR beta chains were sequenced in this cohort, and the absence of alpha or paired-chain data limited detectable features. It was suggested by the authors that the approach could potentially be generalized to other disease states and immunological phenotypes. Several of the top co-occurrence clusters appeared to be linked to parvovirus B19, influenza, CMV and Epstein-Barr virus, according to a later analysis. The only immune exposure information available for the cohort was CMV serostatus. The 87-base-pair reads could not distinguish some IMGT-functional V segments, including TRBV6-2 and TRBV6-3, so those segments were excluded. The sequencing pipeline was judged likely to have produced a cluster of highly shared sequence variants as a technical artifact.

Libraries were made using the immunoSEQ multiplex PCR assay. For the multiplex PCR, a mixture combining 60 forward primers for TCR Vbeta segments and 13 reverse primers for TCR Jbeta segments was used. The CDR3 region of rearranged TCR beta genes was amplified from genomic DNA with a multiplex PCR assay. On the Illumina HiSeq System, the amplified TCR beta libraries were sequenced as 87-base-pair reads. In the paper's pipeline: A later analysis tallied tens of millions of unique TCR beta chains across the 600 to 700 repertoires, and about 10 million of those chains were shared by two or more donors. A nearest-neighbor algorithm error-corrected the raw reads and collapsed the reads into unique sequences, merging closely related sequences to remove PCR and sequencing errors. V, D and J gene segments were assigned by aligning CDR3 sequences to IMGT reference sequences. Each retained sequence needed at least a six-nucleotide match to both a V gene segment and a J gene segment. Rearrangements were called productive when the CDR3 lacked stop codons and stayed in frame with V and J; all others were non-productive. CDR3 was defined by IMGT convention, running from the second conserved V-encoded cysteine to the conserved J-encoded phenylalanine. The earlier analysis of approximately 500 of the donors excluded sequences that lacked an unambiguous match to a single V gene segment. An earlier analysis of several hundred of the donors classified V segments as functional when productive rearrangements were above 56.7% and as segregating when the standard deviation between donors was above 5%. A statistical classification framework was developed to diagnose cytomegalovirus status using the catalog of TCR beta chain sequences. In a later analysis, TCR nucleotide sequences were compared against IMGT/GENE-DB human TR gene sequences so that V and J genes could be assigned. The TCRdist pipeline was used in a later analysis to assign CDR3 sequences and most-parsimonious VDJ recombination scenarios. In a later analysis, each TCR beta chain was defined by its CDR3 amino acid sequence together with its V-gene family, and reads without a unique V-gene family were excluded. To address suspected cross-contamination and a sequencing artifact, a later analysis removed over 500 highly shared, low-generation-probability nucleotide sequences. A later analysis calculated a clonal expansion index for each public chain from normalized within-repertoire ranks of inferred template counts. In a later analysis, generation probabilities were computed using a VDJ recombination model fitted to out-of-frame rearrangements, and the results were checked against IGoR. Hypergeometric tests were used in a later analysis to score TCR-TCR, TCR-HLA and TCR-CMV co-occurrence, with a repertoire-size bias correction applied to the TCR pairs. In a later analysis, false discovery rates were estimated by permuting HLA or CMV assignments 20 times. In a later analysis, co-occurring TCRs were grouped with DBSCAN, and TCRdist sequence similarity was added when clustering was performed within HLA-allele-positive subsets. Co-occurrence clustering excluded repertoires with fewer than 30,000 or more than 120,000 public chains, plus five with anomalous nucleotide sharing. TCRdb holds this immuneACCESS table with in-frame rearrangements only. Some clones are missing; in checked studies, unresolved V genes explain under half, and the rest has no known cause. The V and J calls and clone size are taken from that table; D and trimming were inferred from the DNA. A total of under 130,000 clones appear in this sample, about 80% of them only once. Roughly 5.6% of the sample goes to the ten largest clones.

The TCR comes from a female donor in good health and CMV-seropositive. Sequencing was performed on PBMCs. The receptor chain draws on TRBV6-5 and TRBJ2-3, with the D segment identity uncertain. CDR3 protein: CASSLQHAADTQYF. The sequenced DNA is TGTGCCAGCAGTCTTCAGCACGCGGCAGATACGCAGTATTTT.